The T cell receptor beta chain under discussion was sequenced for a study of glioma-infiltrating T cells after dendritic cell vaccination. About the research overall: Samples are from glioblastoma patients in Phase I and II dendritic cell vaccine trials.

General study points: Only a small number of patients had complete blood and tumor samples.

The primer mix had 60 V beta and 13 J beta primers. Sequencing was performed with immunoSEQ multiplex PCR; in TCRdb, only in-frame clones are kept and a portion is missing. The sample comprises more than 95,000 clones, 90% of which are singletons, and more than 2.5% rests with the top ten. Trimming took 3 bases from V and 4 from J, leaving 10 bases between them. Germline V gene sequence: CDR1 LNHDA, CDR2 SQIVND (reference sequence). The CDR3 is 14 residues long. Remarks on this clone: Its antigen remains unidentified. The same CDR3 also results from other DNA sequences found in this sample.

Time point here: after dendritic cell vaccination, including at tumor progression/relapse. This clonotype was sampled from a human donor with glioblastoma. The starting material was blood, obtained after dendritic cell vaccination. The chain uses TRBV19 and TRBJ1-5, with D possibly TRBD1 on 5 matching bases. This CDR3 is CASSMSGGNQPQHF. DNA for the CDR3: TGTGCCAGTAGTATGTCTGGGGGGAATCAGCCCCAGCATTTT.